The following is a TCR beta chain sequence with its context. Methods used by the authors: Over 95,000 TCRs per sample was the median, with a range of roughly 23,224 to 750,000. Via MiXCR, TCRdb re-called the RACE reads, giving one row per CDR3 protein. What appears here as the V and J calls and clone size reflects TCRdb's work, not the paper's. This table has 95,000 to 150,000 distinct CDR3 sequences, roughly 13% appearing once. J gave up 7 bases and V 11 bases, and 29 bases lay outside the gene matches. Per the germline V gene, CDR1 is MGHRA and CDR2 is YSYEKL. This CDR3 comprises 19 residues. This sample stems from a study of human T cells and chemical hapten exposure. Time point: pre-sensitization, week 0. Treatment indicated: therapeutic diphenylcyclopropenone sensitization with weekly scalp DPC.

V is TRBV4-1 and J is TRBJ2-5; TRBD1 matches 9 bases. Sample: whole blood, taken in connection with sensitization to the hapten diphenylcyclopropenone (DPC). The clonotype originates from a woman under 30 with alopecia areata. Some clones in this sample may be carry-over from other donors' samples. CDR3 in amino acids: CASRKDLSGTGLCRGTQYF. DNA of the CDR3: TGCGCCTCCCGTAAGGACCTTTCCGGGACAGGGCTCTGTAGGGGGACCCAGTACTTC.